A single sample gave rise to the 27 T cell receptor beta chains below, sequenced in a study of cytotoxic CD8 clonotypes in ibrutinib-treated CLL. Some clones are missing from TCRdb's copy, which holds only in-frame ones; the method was immunoSEQ multiplex PCR. Found here are about 84,000 clones, about 82% of them singletons; the top ten hold over 5%. Sample: PBMCs, taken before ibrutinib treatment. The receptor set was obtained from a human donor with chronic lymphocytic leukemia.

V gene TRBV11-2 combines with J gene TRBJ1-1; D remains ambiguous. Germline lookup yields CDR1 SGHAT and CDR2 FQNNGV. Trimming pared 0 bases from V and 7 bases from J, leaving 0 bases between. The CDR3 consists of 10 residues. As DNA, the CDR3 is TGTGCCAGCAGCTTAGATGAAGCTTTCTTT. Amino acids: CASSLDEAFF.

This clone was seen a few times. The V call is TRBV7-3, the J call TRBJ1-1; D unresolved. Germline CDR1 reads SGHTA; CDR2 reads FQGTGA. The CDR3 length is 15 residues. Trimming shortened V by 2 bases and J by 4 bases, and 14 bases separated the two germline ends. As DNA, the CDR3 is TGTGCCAGCAGCTTAGGAGGTCCGGCAGGCACTGAAGCTTTCTTT. This codes for CASSLGGPAGTEAFF.

This clone was recorded a few times. The chain couples TRBV10-1 to TRBJ1-1; a possible D gene is TRBD1 (5 bases). The CDR3 consists of 13 residues. V shed 0 bases and J shed 4 bases, with 6 bases lying between them. Germline V gene sequence: CDR1 WNHNN, CDR2 SYGVQD (reference sequence). The CDR3 protein is CASSESGLTEAFF. Here the CDR3 DNA reads TGCGCCAGCAGTGAGTCGGGGCTCACTGAAGCTTTCTTT.

This chain uses TRBV5-5 with TRBJ1-1; D is ambiguous. CDR1 and CDR2 (germline): SGHKS, YYEKEE (reference sequence). This CDR3 spans 14 amino acids. Trimming stripped 0 bases from V and 1 base from J, with 7 bases between. This chain's CDR3 is CASSLAARNTEAFF. Written as DNA, the CDR3 is TGTGCCAGCAGCTTGGCCGCCCGGAACACTGAAGCTTTCTTT.

This chain joins TRBV14 and TRBJ2-7; D tentatively fits TRBD1 or TRBD2 (5 bases each). CDR1 and CDR2 (germline): SGHDN, FVKESK. The CDR3 consists of 17 residues. Between the trimmed V and J ends, which lost 1 base and 7 bases, there was a span of 23 bases. The CDR3 protein is CASSQGPGPRRVSEQYF. CDR3 sequence (DNA): TGTGCCAGCAGCCAAGGACCGGGACCCCGACGAGTGAGTGAGCAGTACTTC.

The chain couples TRBV5-6 to TRBJ2-7, with unresolved D. Germline V gene lookup returns CDR1 SGHDT and CDR2 YYEEEE. Between the trimmed V and J ends, which lost 0 bases and 5 bases, there was a span of 9 bases. The CDR3 length is 13 residues. This CDR3 is CASSLEQYHEQYF. As DNA, the CDR3 is TGTGCCAGCAGCTTGGAGCAGTACCACGAGCAGTACTTC.

This clone was detected once. As DNA, the CDR3 is TGTGCCAGTAGCTCCCCAGGGAGTGGCACTGAAGCTTTCTTT. Its protein is CASSSPGSGTEAFF. This chain joins TRBV19 and TRBJ1-1, with a possible D match to TRBD1 (5 bases). With 6 bases removed from V and 4 bases from J, the gap between germline ends came to 15 bases. The germline gives CDR1 LNHDA, CDR2 SQIVND (reference sequence). The CDR3 length is 14 residues.

This chain connects TRBV19 to TRBJ2-1; D remains ambiguous. The CDR3 totals 13 residues. V was trimmed by 2 bases and J by 7 bases, leaving 9 bases between them. Looked up from germline, CDR1 is LNHDA and CDR2 is SQIVND (reference sequence). The CDR3 here is CASSIHLLNEQFF. CDR3 nucleotides: TGTGCCAGTAGTATACATCTTTTGAATGAGCAGTTCTTC.

This sequence joins TRBV27 and TRBJ1-5, with D hard to call. CDR3 size: 16 residues. In germline, CDR1 is MNHEY, CDR2 SMNVEV (reference sequence). Trimming took off 1 base at V and 4 bases at J, with 14 bases between the two ends. The CDR3 nucleotides read TGTGCCAGCAGTTTATATTCGGGGTTAGGAAATCAGCCCCAGCATTTT. Amino acid sequence: CASSLYSGLGNQPQHF.

The chain couples TRBV7-2 to TRBJ2-7, with TRBD1 matching over 11 bases. Germline V lookup: CDR1 SGHTA, CDR2 FQGNSA. Trimming cost V 1 base and J 3 bases; bases outside gene matches: 2. This CDR3 region has 15 residues. For the CDR3, the DNA is TGTGCCAGCAGCTTAGGGACAGGGGGCAACTACGAGCAGTACTTC. Translating gives CASSLGTGGNYEQYF.

With regard to this clone: One junction end disagrees with the germline gene, perhaps due to a read error. The DNA for the CDR3 is TGTGCTAGCAGCTTAAATCGGCTGCCTGGGACAGGCTCTTACAATGAGCAGTTCTTC. Residues: CASSLNRLPGTGSYNEQFF. The chain recombines TRBV7-7 with TRBJ2-1; 8 bases agree with TRBD1. This CDR3 comprises 19 residues. The germline gives CDR1 SSHAT, CDR2 FNYEAQ (reference sequence).

The chain has TRBV7-6 and TRBJ2-1, with 9 positions matching TRBD1. Germline CDR1 and CDR2: SGHVS and FNYEAQ. V was pared by 5 bases and J by 2 bases, with 4 bases of the junction left unmatched. The length of the CDR3 is 15 residues. CDR3 region: CASSPTGGTYNEQFF. Here the CDR3 DNA reads TGTGCCAGCAGCCCTACAGGGGGCACCTACAATGAGCAGTTCTTC.

This clone has a count of ten or more. The genes are TRBV7-2 and TRBJ1-2; D possibly corresponds to TRBD1 (5 bases). Germline CDR1 and CDR2: SGHTA and FQGNSA. This CDR3 is 14 amino acids long. Trimming removed 5 bases at V and 8 bases at J, with 18 bases between. CDR3 residues: CASSAAQGGGGYTF. The CDR3 region has the DNA TGTGCCAGCAGCGCAGCGCAGGGCGGTGGAGGCTACACCTTC.

The rearrangement links TRBV7-3 to TRBJ2-5; 11 positions match TRBD1. The CDR3 contains 16 residues. V trimming: 5 bases; J trimming: 5 bases; junction bases outside the gene matches: 10. CDR1 is SGHTA and CDR2 is FQGTGA in the germline V gene. CDR3 nucleotide sequence: TGTGCCAGCAGCGCAACGGGACAGGGGGTTCCCGAGACCCAGTACTTC. Its protein is CASSATGQGVPETQYF.

This chain joins TRBV7-8 and TRBJ1-2; TRBD1 matches at 7 bases. Germline V gives CDR1 SGHVS, CDR2 FQNEAQ. The CDR3 loop spans 14 amino acids. Trimming took 5 bases from V and 6 from J; bases not matched to a gene: 9. The CDR3 nucleotides read TGTGCCAGCAGCCCACTGGGACAGAGAAATGGCTACACCTTC. It yields the protein CASSPLGQRNGYTF.

V is TRBV10-3 and J is TRBJ2-7; possibly TRBD1 for D (6 bases). The CDR3 length is 15 residues. Trimming left V 6 bases short and J 9 bases short, with 24 bases between. Germline loops: CDR1 ENHRY, CDR2 SYGVKD. DNA for the CDR3: TGTGCCATCAGACAGACAGGAAGCGACCTACAGGGGCAGTACTTC. It encodes CAIRQTGSDLQGQYF.

The DNA of the CDR3 is TGTGCCAGCAGCTTAGACCTGGGACAGGGGGCTAACTATGGCTACACCTTC. Its translation: CASSLDLGQGANYGYTF. V is TRBV11-1 and J is TRBJ1-2, with 11 bases aligning to TRBD1. The CDR3 totals 17 residues. Trimming at V came to 1 base and at J to 0 bases, leaving 4 bases not matched to a gene. Germline V gene data show CDR1 as SGHAT and CDR2 as FQDESV (reference sequence).

The V call is TRBV18, the J call TRBJ1-3; 8 bases fit TRBD1. The CDR3 runs to 16 residues. The J segment lost 0 bases and the V segment lost 3 bases, leaving 4 bases of the junction unmatched. Germline V gene sequence: CDR1 KGHSH, CDR2 LQKENI. The CDR3 region is CASSPGQGSSGNTIYF. The CDR3, as DNA: TGTGCCAGCTCACCCGGACAGGGTTCCTCTGGAAACACCATATATTTT.

The gene calls are TRBV7-6 and TRBJ2-7; TRBD1 is a possible D gene (6 bases). CDR3 length equals 13 residues. Germline CDR1 SGHVS, CDR2 FNYEAQ. V was cut by 8 bases and J by 2 bases, with 13 bases left in between. This chain's CDR3 is CASGRQETYEQYF. The CDR3 nucleotides read TGTGCCAGCGGGCGACAGGAGACCTACGAGCAGTACTTC.

The chain employs TRBV5-1 and TRBJ1-4; D uncertain. V lost 4 bases and J lost 2, with 15 bases in between. Germline lookup yields CDR1 SGHRS and CDR2 YFSETQ. This CDR3 has 16 amino acids. CDR3 in amino acids: CASSPLGLGTNEKLFF. The CDR3 DNA reads as TGCGCCAGCAGCCCCCTCGGACTGGGGACTAATGAAAAACTGTTTTTT.

The chain uses TRBV4-2 and TRBJ2-3; unclear D gene. Trimming took 0 bases from V and 4 from J, leaving 5 bases between them. Germline V lookup: CDR1 LGHNA, CDR2 YNFKEQ. This CDR3 comprises 13 residues. The CDR3 here is CASSQDDADTQYF. Here the CDR3 DNA reads TGTGCCAGCAGCCAAGACGACGCAGATACGCAGTATTTT.

The J gene is TRBJ2-7, the V gene TRBV5-4; 8 bases match TRBD2. From germline, CDR1 is SGHNT and CDR2 YYREEE (reference sequence). V was clipped by 4 bases and J by 5 bases; unmatched bases: 11. The CDR3 length is 15 residues. CDR3 region: CASSGFSGLAHEQYF. CDR3 bases: TGTGCCAGCAGCGGATTCTCAGGACTAGCTCACGAGCAGTACTTC.

CDR3 nucleotides: TGCGCCAGCAGCCAAGAAAGCGACAGGGGTCGGACCGACTATGGCTACACCTTC. It is translated as CASSQESDRGRTDYGYTF. The V and J genes are TRBV4-1 and TRBJ1-2, with TRBD1 identical over 8 bases. The CDR3 spans 18 residues. Germline CDR1 and CDR2: MGHRA and YSYEKL. J gave up 3 bases and V 0 bases, and 12 bases lay outside the gene matches.

This clone has more than one count but fewer than ten. The chain combines TRBV11-3 with TRBJ2-7; 7 bases map to TRBD2. Germline-derived CDR1 and CDR2 are SGHNT and YENEEA. CDR3 length: 15 amino acids. The V and J ends lost 1 base and 1 base, in that order; junction bases with no gene match: 4. The CDR3 region has the DNA TGTGCCAGCAGCTTAGTTGGCGGGAGTTCCTACGAGCAGTACTTC. Encoded protein: CASSLVGGSSYEQYF. The full variable domain, completed using reference TRBV11-3 and TRBJ2-7, is EAGVVQSPRYKIIEKKQPVAFWCNPISGHNTLYWYLQNLGQGPELLIRYENEEAVDDSQLPKDRFSAERLKGVDSTLKIQPAELGDSAVYLCASSLVGGSSYEQYFGPGTRLTVT.

The chain joins TRBV7-8 to TRBJ2-3; the match to TRBD1 covers 9 bases. The CDR3 runs 16 residues. V shed 5 bases, J shed 3 bases, and the junction held 9 bases outside the gene matches. Germline CDR1 SGHVS, CDR2 FQNEAQ. CDR3 protein: CASSNRDRDGTDTQYF. DNA of the CDR3: TGTGCCAGCAGCAACCGGGACAGGGATGGAACAGATACGCAGTATTTT.

CDR3 in amino acids: CASSSGTGGRGNTIYF. The CDR3 DNA is TGTGCCAGCAGCTCTGGGACAGGGGGCAGAGGAAACACCATATATTTT. The chain is built from TRBV7-6 and TRBJ1-3; 12 bases fit TRBD1. This CDR3 contains 16 residues. Germline V CDR1 and CDR2: SGHVS, FNYEAQ. J gave up 4 bases and V 4 bases, and 5 bases lay outside the gene matches.

The V and J genes are TRBV2 and TRBJ2-1; 12 bases line up with TRBD2. With 6 bases clipped from V and 8 bases from J, the junction kept 11 bases outside the gene matches. The length of the CDR3 is 16 residues. The germline gives CDR1 SNHLY, CDR2 FYNNEI. CDR3 nucleotides: TGTGCCAGCAGCGTCTTGGGGCTAGCGGGAGGGGATGAGCAGTTCTTC. Encoded protein: CASSVLGLAGGDEQFF. Complete variable domain (other parts from reference TRBV2 and TRBJ2-1): EPEVTQTPSHQVTQMGQEVILRCVPISNHLYFYWYRQILGQKVEFLVSFYNNEISEKSEIFDDQFSVERPDGSNFTLKIRSTKLEDSAMYFCASSVLGLAGGDEQFFGPGTRLTVL.